The 27 T cell receptor beta chains reported below all come from one sample, sequenced in a study of cytomegalovirus exposure and HLA in healthy donors listed by TCRdb under 2017. The library was made by the immunoSEQ multiplex PCR assay. A mixture of 60 forward primers for TCR Vbeta segments and 13 reverse primers for TCR Jbeta segments was used in the multiplex PCR. This immuneACCESS table, as held by TCRdb, lists in-frame sequences with V and J called but not all clones. Of the missing ones, under half trace to an unresolved V gene in checked studies; the others have no known cause. The sample's own table lists about 90,000 clones. Around 3.4% of the sample belongs to the ten largest clones. The sequenced sample was PBMCs. These receptors all stem from a woman aged 25 to 39 in good health and CMV-seronegative.

The genes are TRBV7-2 and TRBJ2-3, with TRBD1 matching over 8 bases. There are 15 residues in the CDR3. V trimming: 1 base; J trimming: 5 bases; junction bases outside the gene matches: 5. Per the germline V gene, CDR1 is SGHTA and CDR2 is FQGNSA. In DNA, the CDR3 is TGTGCCAGCAGCTTAGAGGACAGGGAGATAGATACGCAGTATTTT. Its protein is CASSLEDREIDTQYF.

The chain combines TRBV19 with TRBJ1-2, with 10 bases lining up with TRBD1. The CDR3 has 17 residues. V lost 5 bases to trimming and J lost 8 bases; unmatched junction nucleotides: 17. CDR1 and CDR2 from the germline V gene are LNHDA and SQIVND (reference sequence). CDR3 loop: CASSSLSGTGERGGYTF. For the CDR3, the DNA is TGTGCCAGTAGTTCTTTGTCCGGGACAGGGGAACGAGGAGGCTACACCTTC.

In nucleotides, the CDR3 is TGCGCCAGCAGCCCTCCCGACAGGGCCTACGAGCAGTACTTC. Translating gives CASSPPDRAYEQYF. This chain connects TRBV4-1 to TRBJ2-7; 7 bases map to TRBD1. Germline CDR1 is MGHRA and CDR2 is YSYEKL. The CDR3 contains 14 residues. With 4 bases clipped from V and 2 bases from J, the junction kept 5 bases outside the gene matches.

The chain combines TRBV9 with TRBJ2-3; D is possibly TRBD1 (6 bases). Looked up from germline, CDR1 is SGDLS and CDR2 is YYNGEE. There are 15 residues in the CDR3. V was trimmed by 3 bases and J by 0 bases, leaving 11 bases between them. CDR3 residues: CASSGSGTSTDTQYF. The CDR3 nucleotides read TGTGCCAGCAGCGGATCCGGGACAAGCACAGATACGCAGTATTTT. The variable domain in full, completed from reference TRBV9 and TRBJ2-3, reads DSGVTQTPKHLITATGQRVTLRCSPRSGDLSVYWYQQSLDQGLQFLIQYYNGEERAKGNILERFSAQQFPDLHSELNLSSLELGDSALYFCASSGSGTSTDTQYFGPGTRLTVL.

This chain connects TRBV7-2 to TRBJ1-4; D might be TRBD1 (5 bases). V was clipped by 2 bases and J by 0 bases, with 19 bases between them. CDR1 and CDR2 (germline): SGHTA, FQGNSA. The length of the CDR3 is 19 residues. CDR3 region: CASSLNSAPGLSTNEKLFF. CDR3 sequence (DNA): TGTGCCAGCAGCTTAAATTCGGCCCCGGGACTTTCAACTAATGAAAAACTGTTTTTT.

The rearrangement links TRBV7-6 to TRBJ2-5; TRBD1 might be the D (5 bases). V lost 5 bases to trimming and J lost 5 bases, with 15 bases between them. Germline V gene sequence: CDR1 SGHVS, CDR2 FNYEAQ. The CDR3 length is 14 residues. The CDR3 region has the DNA TGTGCCAGCAGCCCAGGTGGGAACAGGGAGACCCAGTACTTC. Protein product: CASSPGGNRETQYF.

This chain joins TRBV11-2 and TRBJ2-1; D remains ambiguous. The V gene's germline CDR1 is SGHAT and CDR2 FQNNGV. V was pared by 1 base and J by 5 bases, with 12 bases between. This CDR3 has 15 amino acids. CDR3 region: CASSLVSPGHNEQFF. The DNA for the CDR3 is TGTGCCAGCAGCTTAGTAAGTCCCGGTCACAATGAGCAGTTCTTC.

As regards this clone: Other DNA sequences in the sample encode the same CDR3. The chain combines TRBV19 with TRBJ2-7, with D maybe TRBD1 (5 bases). Germline lookup yields CDR1 LNHDA and CDR2 SQIVND (reference sequence). This CDR3 spans 12 amino acids. V lost 8 bases and J 2 bases, leaving 10 bases between the germline ends. The CDR3 nucleotides read TGTGCCAGTGGCCAGGGAACCTACGAGCAGTACTTC. It codes for CASGQGTYEQYF.

V usage is TRBV5-1 and J usage is TRBJ1-4; D may be TRBD1 (5 bases). The V gene lost 4 bases and the J gene lost 8 bases, with 18 bases spanning the gap. CDR3 length: 15 residues. Germline-derived CDR1 and CDR2 are SGHRS and YFSETQ. CDR3 amino acids: CASSLGPQDREKLFF. The CDR3 DNA reads as TGCGCCAGCAGCCTGGGACCTCAGGATCGGGAAAAACTGTTTTTT.

The chain has TRBV11-3 and TRBJ2-3; TRBD2 aligns across 10 bases. Germline-derived CDR1 and CDR2 are SGHNT and YENEEA. J was trimmed by 1 base and V by 3 bases; bases with no gene match: 4. The CDR3 spans 16 residues. The CDR3 region has the DNA TGTGCCAGCAGCTTGGTAGCGGGAGGCGGCACAGATACGCAGTATTTT. Encoded protein: CASSLVAGGGTDTQYF.

The chain's CDR3 is CAIWGAGTAGQYF. The CDR3 bases are TGTGCCATCTGGGGAGCAGGGACAGCCGGGCAGTACTTC. V gene TRBV10-3 combines with J gene TRBJ2-7; 7 positions agree with TRBD1. Looked up from germline, CDR1 is ENHRY and CDR2 is SYGVKD. The length of the CDR3 is 13 residues. The V segment lost 8 bases and the J segment 9 bases; nucleotides outside the gene matches: 13.

The J gene is TRBJ2-7, the V gene TRBV29-1; TRBD1 aligns across 10 bases. V lost 6 bases to trimming and J lost 5 bases; unmatched junction nucleotides: 7. Germline CDR1 and CDR2: SQVTM and ANQGSEA. CDR3 size: 13 residues. The CDR3 spells CSVLRGQGHEQYF. The CDR3 DNA is TGCAGCGTGCTCAGGGGACAGGGGCACGAGCAGTACTTC.

This sequence joins TRBV2 and TRBJ2-2, with D unclear. CDR1 and CDR2 from the germline V gene are SNHLY and FYNNEI. The germline V and J ends were trimmed by 2 bases and 7 bases, with 11 bases remaining between them. The CDR3 extends over 14 amino acids. CDR3 coding DNA: TGTGCCAGCAGTGAAACACGGAGAAACGGGGAGCTGTTTTTT. Encoded protein: CASSETRRNGELFF.

The chain joins TRBV27 to TRBJ1-2, with TRBD1 matching 8 bases. Germline trimming cut 6 bases from V and 8 bases from J; bases unmatched to any gene: 11. Germline V CDR1 and CDR2: MNHEY, SMNVEV (reference sequence). This CDR3 has 14 amino acids. The CDR3 loop reads CASRGASGGDGYTF. In DNA form, the CDR3 reads TGTGCCAGCAGGGGCGCTTCAGGGGGCGACGGCTACACCTTC.

The chain couples TRBV28 to TRBJ2-2, with 14 bases fitting TRBD2. The CDR3 totals 14 residues. V dropped 8 bases and J dropped 5; count of bases not matched to a gene: 1. Germline V CDR1 and CDR2: MDHEN, SYDVKM. The CDR3 DNA reads TGTGCCAGCGGACTAGCGGGAGGTACCGGGGAGCTGTTTTTT. Amino acids: CASGLAGGTGELFF.

J is TRBJ2-7 and V is TRBV5-1; 10 bases agree with TRBD1. Germline V CDR1 and CDR2: SGHRS, YFSETQ. This CDR3 is 15 amino acids long. V trimming: 4 bases; J trimming: 4 bases; junction bases outside the gene matches: 8. The CDR3 spells CASSHLGDRGYEQYF. Written as DNA, the CDR3 is TGCGCCAGCAGCCACCTGGGGGACAGGGGATACGAGCAGTACTTC.

The CDR3 protein is CARGTSGRAYNEQFF. The CDR3 DNA follows: TGCGCCAGAGGGACTAGCGGGAGGGCGTACAATGAGCAGTTCTTC. The genes are TRBV5-1 and TRBJ2-1; TRBD2 matches 16 bases. The CDR3 is made up of 15 amino acids. V shed 8 bases and J 4 bases; nucleotides not matched to a gene: 3. Germline V lookup: CDR1 SGHRS, CDR2 YFSETQ. Full variable domain (remainder filled in from reference TRBV5-1 and TRBJ2-1): KAGVTQTPRYLIKTRGQQVTLSCSPISGHRSVSWYQQTPGQGLQFLFEYFSETQRNKGNFPGRFSGRQFSNSRSEMNVSTLELGDSALYLCARGTSGRAYNEQFFGPGTRLTVL.

The chain has TRBV7-6 and TRBJ1-6; tentatively, D is TRBD1 (6 bases). Germline V gene sequence: CDR1 SGHVS, CDR2 FNYEAQ. V lost 5 bases and J lost 9, with 17 bases in between. The CDR3 consists of 15 residues. Here the CDR3 reads CASSPSGGQSSPLHF. In DNA form, the CDR3 reads TGTGCCAGCAGCCCATCGGGGGGGCAGAGTTCACCCCTCCACTTT.

The J gene is TRBJ1-2, the V gene TRBV28; D unresolved. The CDR3 contains 15 residues. CDR1 is MDHEN, CDR2 SYDVKM, per germline. Trimming removed 4 bases at V and 6 bases at J, with 18 bases between. The CDR3 bases are TGTGCCAGCAGTTCAGCCTCGGGGAAAGTGGATGGCTACACCTTC. Its protein product is CASSSASGKVDGYTF.

CDR3 sequence: CASSLFLRGTDTQYF. CDR3 nucleotide sequence: TGTGCCAGCAGCCTGTTTCTGCGGGGCACAGATACGCAGTATTTT. V is TRBV5-8 and J is TRBJ2-3; D is possibly TRBD2 (5 bases). Looked up from germline, CDR1 is SGHTS and CDR2 is YDEGEE. V shed 4 bases and J shed 1 base, with 13 bases lying between them. The CDR3 sequence is 15 residues long.

The chain combines TRBV6-6 with TRBJ2-1, with 7 bases fitting TRBD2. CDR3 length: 15 amino acids. Trimming cost V 4 bases and J 5 bases; bases outside gene matches: 8. CDR1 and CDR2 from the germline V gene are MNHNY and SVGAGI (reference sequence). As DNA, the CDR3 is TGTGCCAGCAGTTCCTCAGCGGGAATAAACAATGAGCAGTTCTTC. Its translation is CASSSSAGINNEQFF.

The CDR3 region has the DNA TGCGCCAGCAGCTTGGCAAGCGGGGGGGCCACCGGGGAGCTGTTTTTT. Translation gives CASSLASGGATGELFF. V and J are TRBV5-1 and TRBJ2-2, with 10 bases aligning to TRBD2. Looked up from germline, CDR1 is SGHRS and CDR2 is YFSETQ. This CDR3 comprises 16 residues. The junction had 3 bases not matched to a gene; V was cut back by 0 bases and J by 4 bases.

The gene calls are TRBV2 and TRBJ1-4, with no clear D. This CDR3 is 14 amino acids long. V lost 4 bases to trimming and J lost 7 bases, with 13 bases between them. The V gene's germline CDR1 is SNHLY and CDR2 FYNNEI. CDR3 bases: TGTGCCAGCAGTGGAACAGCGGAGGGTGAAAAACTGTTTTTT. Translation gives CASSGTAEGEKLFF.

The chain recombines TRBV7-3 with TRBJ2-7; D gene uncertain. CDR3 length: 14 residues. Germline CDR1 is SGHTA and CDR2 is FQGTGA. Trimming took off 4 bases at V and 1 base at J, with 11 bases between the two ends. The CDR3 nucleotides are TGTGCCAGCAGCTACAGAGTGGATTCCTACGAGCAGTACTTC. This encodes CASSYRVDSYEQYF. Variable domain in full (rest from reference TRBV7-3 and TRBJ2-7): GAGVSQTPSNKVTEKGKYVELRCDPISGHTALYWYRQSLGQGPEFLIYFQGTGAADDSGLPNDRFFAVRPEGSVSTLKIQRTERGDSAVYLCASSYRVDSYEQYFGPGTRLTVT.

The CDR3 DNA sequence: TGCGCCAGCAGCCACCTTCGACTAGCGGGGGGACCCACCGGGGAGCTGTTTTTT. The encoded protein is CASSHLRLAGGPTGELFF. This sequence joins TRBV4-1 and TRBJ2-2; 13 bases line up with TRBD2. Germline-derived CDR1 and CDR2 are MGHRA and YSYEKL. There are 18 residues in the CDR3. V lost 3 bases to trimming and J lost 4 bases; unmatched junction nucleotides: 8.

The genes are TRBV29-1 and TRBJ2-3, with D possibly matching TRBD2 (6 bases). V lost 7 bases, J lost 6 bases, and 8 bases lay in between. Germline CDR1 is SQVTM and CDR2 is ANQGSEA. The CDR3 runs 10 residues. CDR3 residues: CSAGGDTQYF. The CDR3 DNA reads as TGCAGCGCTGGGGGGGATACGCAGTATTTT.

The rearrangement links TRBV6-6 to TRBJ1-3; D is uncertain. In germline, CDR1 is MNHNY, CDR2 SVGAGI (reference sequence). V lost 11 bases and J 0 bases, leaving 14 bases between the germline ends. The CDR3 sequence is 14 residues long. The CDR3 bases are TGTGCCGTTGTTGGCCGTATCTCTGGAAACACCATATATTTT. It is translated as CAVVGRISGNTIYF.